Listed here are 7 T cell receptor beta chains from one sample, sequenced in a study of shared clonotypes between healthy human individuals (TCRdb year 2020). The library was made by the immunoSEQ multiplex PCR assay. The table was pulled from immuneACCESS by TCRdb, which kept in-frame rearrangements only. Such tables lose some clones; where checked, under half of the loss comes from unresolved V genes, and the rest has no known cause. Across this sample there are approximately 2,200,000 clones, with just over 90% seen only once. The ten largest clones add up to 1.5% to 2% of the sample. CD8 naive samples consisted of CD45RO-negative cells that were positively selected for CCR7, yielding a CD45RA+CCR7+ population without TemRA cells. Sequencing input: naive CD8+ T cells from PBMCs. The sample's cell subset or site label, in plain terms: CD45RA+CCR7+. Receptors were obtained from a man between 18 and 35 years old in good health. Some clones in this sample may be carry-over from other donors' samples.

The chain links TRBV11-2 to TRBJ1-1; unclear D gene. This CDR3 has 15 residues. Trimming took off 5 bases at V and 1 base at J, with 14 bases between the two ends. Germline CDR1 is SGHAT and CDR2 is FQNNGV. The CDR3 bases are TGTGCCAGCAGCCCAAATCCTCTGGCGAACACTGAAGCTTTCTTT. It translates to CASSPNPLANTEAFF.

J is TRBJ1-3 and V is TRBV5-1; TRBD1 aligns across 7 bases. The junction had 3 bases not matched to a gene; V was cut back by 0 bases and J by 3 bases. The CDR3 consists of 15 residues. Germline CDR1 reads SGHRS; CDR2 reads YFSETQ. CDR3 region: CASSLGQGYGNTIYF. The CDR3 DNA reads TGCGCCAGCAGCTTGGGACAGGGCTATGGAAACACCATATATTTT.

This chain joins TRBV5-1 and TRBJ1-1; D remains ambiguous. Germline lookup yields CDR1 SGHRS and CDR2 YFSETQ. The germline V and J ends were trimmed by 1 base and 4 bases, with 11 bases remaining between them. The CDR3 runs to 14 residues. The CDR3 DNA reads TGCGCCAGCAGCTTGATAGAGGGCGGCACTGAAGCTTTCTTT. Its protein product is CASSLIEGGTEAFF.

CDR3 residues: CASTVGGAEQYF. The CDR3 bases are TGTGCCAGCACCGTAGGTGGGGCCGAGCAGTACTTC. The genes are TRBV7-9 and TRBJ2-7, with D tentatively TRBD1 (5 bases). This CDR3 is 12 amino acids long. Germline assignment: CDR1 SEHNR and CDR2 FQNEAQ (reference sequence). V lost 7 bases, J lost 6 bases, and 13 bases lay in between.

The chain employs TRBV7-8 and TRBJ2-7; weak D call: TRBD2 (6 bases). The CDR3 has 11 amino acids. V was cut by 4 bases and J by 12 bases, with 13 bases left in between. CDR1 is SGHVS and CDR2 is FQNEAQ in the germline V gene. CDR3 DNA sequence: TGTGCCAGCAGCTCTAGACTAGAGGTGTACTTC. It translates to CASSSRLEVYF.

This chain uses TRBV4-1 with TRBJ2-3, with D perhaps matching TRBD2 (5 bases). V lost 0 bases to trimming and J lost 3 bases, with 7 bases between them. The CDR3 is 14 amino acids. CDR1 is MGHRA and CDR2 is YSYEKL in the germline V gene. CDR3 DNA: TGCGCCAGCAGCCAAGATCTAGCTACAGATACGCAGTATTTT. This codes for CASSQDLATDTQYF.

The chain's CDR3 is CASRPPGPYSNEQFF. The DNA of the CDR3 is TGTGCCAGCAGGCCCCCCGGGCCATACTCCAATGAGCAGTTCTTC. The chain has TRBV2 and TRBJ2-1, with D uncertain. Trimming removed 6 bases at V and 6 bases at J, with 18 bases between. The CDR3 has 15 amino acids. Germline-derived CDR1 and CDR2 are SNHLY and FYNNEI.